The rows below give T cell receptor beta chains drawn from one sample of a study of beta chain features in type 1 diabetes. Clones were sequenced by immunoSEQ multiplex PCR, and TCRdb holds only the in-frame ones, with some missing. The table shows 600,000 to 650,000 clones, with roughly 16% occurring only once. The sample taken for sequencing was naive CD4+ T cells from blood. Source of these receptors: a young man in good health. Both conserved end residues are part of each CDR3. Rows may omit the clone size; those that give it use once, few, many or a size class.

clone_size v_call cdr3_aa
NA TRBV5-4 CASSLAATYEQYF
NA TRBV4-3 CASSQVRVNTEAFF
few TRBV6-1 CASSEQGSAQYF
few TRBV19 CASSFSPGQGSEKLFF
NA TRBV2 CASSGAGTANTEAFF
few TRBV2 CATLGWTEAFF
NA TRBV7-2 CASSSDRGNQPQHF
NA TRBV28 CARTWDSSSYEQYF
NA TRBV6-1 CASTTATNEKLFF
few TRBV7-2 CASSDRNTGELFF
NA TRBV9 CASSGTGRGYTF
few TRBV19 CASMDEQFF
NA TRBV29-1 CSVRNIRQVYEQYF
NA TRBV9 CASSVEGDNNYGYTF
NA TRBV7-2 CASSYDRSSGNTIYF
NA TRBV15 CATSRDRGIQPQHF
NA TRBV27 CASSPRQGLTGNTIYF
few TRBV6-5 CASSNRGAYEQYF
NA TRBV6-5 CASSMGQTAGNTIYF
NA TRBV27 CASSLAGGPGEQYF
NA TRBV7-2 CASSPAGARGEQFF
NA TRBV10-3 CAISEHGGETQYF
NA TRBV6-5 CASSPRDRGPSPLHF
NA TRBV4-2 CASSLTLVGSGNEQFF
NA TRBV18 CASSQARGGYGYTF
many TRBV28 CASGRIGTGSTEAFF
NA TRBV28 CASSRSGTGGTEAFF
NA TRBV28 CASSDRQGSYEQYF
NA TRBV18 CASSLSGSTDTQYF
few TRBV18 CASSPQEYTEAFF
NA TRBV9 CASSVVYSMDGYTF
NA TRBV7-9 CASSINYEQYF
many TRBV19 CATSGDLSYNEQFF
NA TRBV11-3 CASSPPPGQGARWVNEQFF
NA TRBV10-3 CAIRKAGTGYTGELFF
NA TRBV28 CASSLYLTSGSQETQYF
few TRBV11-2 CASSPGLKNTEAFF
few TRBV11-2 CASSPPARGQADTQYF
NA TRBV18 CASSGGGRNEQFF
NA TRBV6-6 CASRPSGRLYEQYF
NA TRBV9 CASSVGGQGAIYEQYF